This T cell receptor beta chain appears in the sequencing data of a study of Graves' ophthalmopathy and Graves' hyperthyroidism. Study outcomes and limitations: Detection in blood was also observed for most expanded thyroid clonotypes above 0.001 frequency. Discriminating ophthalmopathy from stable hyperthyroidism, a 13-signature model attained a sensitivity of 85% to 90% and a specificity of around 81%.

V lost 8 bases and J 4 bases, leaving 6 bases between the germline ends. The CDR3 spans 10 residues. CDR1 and CDR2 from the germline V gene are MDHEN and SYDVKM. Certain patients, namely those with other autoimmune diseases, uncontrolled infections, pregnancy or lactation, were excluded. Serum thyroxine and TRAb, along with clinical symptoms, thyroid ultrasound and orbital computed tomography, were what diagnosis relied on. This clonotype occurred a few times. Its antigen is not known. Beta-chain TCR CDR3 regions were amplified from RNA transcripts. An initial RT-PCR round employing HTBI primers preceded a second-round multiplex PCR. Using its own MiXCR run on the multiplex PCR reads, TCRdb lists one record per CDR3 protein. This sample has 1 million to 1.3 million distinct CDR3 sequences, with less than 45% found just once.

The sample comprised peripheral blood or thyroid tissue (not recorded which). This chain connects TRBV28 to TRBJ2-7, with a weak D call TRBD1 (5 bases). This clonotype was obtained from an adult man with Graves' hyperthyroidism. In nucleotides, the CDR3 is TGTGCCAGCGGGGCGTACGAGCAGTACTTC. This sequence encodes CASGAYEQYF.